This TCR beta chain was identified in a study of control samples from healthy donors and cancer patients. V shed 2 bases and J shed 1 base, with 13 bases lying between them. In germline, CDR1 is SGHRS, CDR2 YFSETQ. This CDR3 has 16 residues. The table came from immunoSEQ multiplex PCR; TCRdb's copy has only in-frame clones and leaves some out. In the table there are some 120,000 clones, 70% to 90% of which are singletons. The receptor was derived from a man in his sixties in good health. The sample comprised blood. V is TRBV5-1 and J is TRBJ2-1; weak D call: TRBD1 (5 bases). Written as DNA, the CDR3 is TGCGCCAGCAGCTTAGATAGTGGGGCTTCCTACAATGAGCAGTTCTTC. Encoded protein: CASSLDSGASYNEQFF. Full variable domain (remainder filled in from reference TRBV5-1 and TRBJ2-1): KAGVTQTPRYLIKTRGQQVTLSCSPISGHRSVSWYQQTPGQGLQFLFEYFSETQRNKGNFPGRFSGRQFSNSRSEMNVSTLELGDSALYLCASSLDSGASYNEQFFGPGTRLTVL.